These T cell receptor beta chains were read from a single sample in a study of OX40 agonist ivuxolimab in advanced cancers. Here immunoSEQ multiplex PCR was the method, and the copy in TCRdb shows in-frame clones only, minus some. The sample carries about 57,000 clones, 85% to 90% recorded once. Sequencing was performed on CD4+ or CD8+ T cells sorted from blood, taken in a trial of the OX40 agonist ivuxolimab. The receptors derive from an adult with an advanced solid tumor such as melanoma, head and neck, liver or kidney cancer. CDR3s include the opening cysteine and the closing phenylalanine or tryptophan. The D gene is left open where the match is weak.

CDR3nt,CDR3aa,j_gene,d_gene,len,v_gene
TGTGCCAGCAGTTTAACCCGGCTAGCGGGAGAGTACGAGCAGTACTTC,CASSLTRLAGEYEQYF,TRBJ2-7,TRBD2,16,TRBV27
TGCGCCAGCAGCTTGTTGGGACAGGGGGATACGCAGTATTTT,CASSLLGQGDTQYF,TRBJ2-3,TRBD1,14,TRBV5-1
TGTGCCTGGACCCCGTGGAGAGGGGAGAAGTCACCCCTCCACTTT,CAWTPWRGEKSPLHF,TRBJ1-6,.,15,TRBV30
TGTGCCAGCAGCTTAGTCGGGGGGGATTCACCCCTCCACTTT,CASSLVGGDSPLHF,TRBJ1-6,.,14,TRBV7-9
TGTGCCAGCAGCCGAGGGGGACAGGGGATGGATGGCTACACCTTC,CASSRGGQGMDGYTF,TRBJ1-2,TRBD1,15,TRBV11-2
TGTGCCTGGAACCCGGGACAGGGGGGCACCGGGGAGCTGTTTTTT,CAWNPGQGGTGELFF,TRBJ2-2,TRBD1,15,TRBV30
TGTGCCACCAGTCCCCGGGACAGGCAATACAATGAGCAGTTCTTC,CATSPRDRQYNEQFF,TRBJ2-1,TRBD1,15,TRBV15
TGTGCCAGCAGTCCCCTGGGGGGTGCCTACGAGCAGTACTTC,CASSPLGGAYEQYF,TRBJ2-7,.,14,TRBV27
TGTGCCAGCAGCCCGAACACAGCGGGGAAAGAGACCCAGTACTTC,CASSPNTAGKETQYF,TRBJ2-5,TRBD2,15,TRBV7-7
TGCGCCAGCAGCCCCGGGCGAGGCATTAACTATGGCTACACCTTC,CASSPGRGINYGYTF,TRBJ1-2,.,15,TRBV5-1
TGTGCCAGCAGCTTCCGGGAGGGAGACAATCAGCCCCAGCATTTT,CASSFREGDNQPQHF,TRBJ1-5,.,15,TRBV7-2
TGTGCCAGCAGCCAGGCCCAGGGTCGCGCGGGAGGCAGTGACGAGCAGTACTTC,CASSQAQGRAGGSDEQYF,TRBJ2-7,TRBD2,18,TRBV28
TGTGCCAGCAGCTTAGGACTTGAGGGCTATAATTCACCCCTCCACTTT,CASSLGLEGYNSPLHF,TRBJ1-6,.,16,TRBV11-2
TGTGCCAGCAGCTCCTACACAGATACGCAGTATTTT,CASSSYTDTQYF,TRBJ2-3,.,12,TRBV7-2
TGTGCCAGCTCACTACTAGCGGGAGTCGGTTGGCATGAGCAGTTCTTC,CASSLLAGVGWHEQFF,TRBJ2-1,TRBD2,16,TRBV18
TGCGCCAGCAGCCGGAGCATGGGGGTCGAGGGGTACGAGCAGTACTTC,CASSRSMGVEGYEQYF,TRBJ2-7,.,16,TRBV4-1
TGTGCCATCAGGCCTGAACCGGGACAGGGGAAGGCTCCCCTCCACTTT,CAIRPEPGQGKAPLHF,TRBJ1-6,TRBD1,16,TRBV10-3
TGCGCCAGCAGCTTTGGACAGGGGAGGTATGGCTACACCTTC,CASSFGQGRYGYTF,TRBJ1-2,TRBD1,14,TRBV5-1
TGTGCCAGCAGCTTCGGGACTTCCACAGATACGCAGTATTTT,CASSFGTSTDTQYF,TRBJ2-3,.,14,TRBV7-9
TGTGCCTGGGACAGGAAGGATCAGCCCCAGCATTTT,CAWDRKDQPQHF,TRBJ1-5,.,12,TRBV30